A single sample gave rise to the 29 T cell receptor beta chains below, sequenced in a study of graft-versus-host responses after intestinal transplantation. Their target antigens are unknown. The assay was immunoSEQ multiplex PCR, and TCRdb's table has in-frame clones only and misses some. Of more than 85,000 clones listed, roughly 91% are singletons. Sample: unstimulated CD8+ T cells sorted from spleen or lymph node cells, taken before intestinal transplant. These receptors were obtained from a human donor who received an intestinal transplant.

The chain has TRBV10-3 and TRBJ2-7, with 7 bases matching TRBD1. The CDR3 spans 11 residues. V was pared by 9 bases and J by 3 bases, with 2 bases of the junction left unmatched. The V gene's germline CDR1 is ENHRY and CDR2 SYGVKD. CDR3 region: CAIWTGYEQYF. CDR3 sequence (DNA): TGTGCCATTTGGACAGGCTACGAGCAGTACTTC.

The V gene is TRBV7-2, the J gene TRBJ2-1; D gene uncertain. CDR1 is SGHTA and CDR2 is FQGNSA in the germline V gene. Trimming cost V 4 bases and J 8 bases, with 9 bases left between them. The CDR3 covers 12 residues. In DNA, the CDR3 is TGTGCCAGCAGCTCCAACTATGATGAGCAGTTCTTC. This codes for CASSSNYDEQFF.

The chain is built from TRBV4-3 and TRBJ1-1, with 10 positions matching TRBD1. Germline V gene sequence: CDR1 LGHNA, CDR2 YSLEER. The length of the CDR3 is 22 residues. Unmatched junction bases numbered 19, after V lost 0 bases and J lost 0 bases. The CDR3 spells CASSQELPGQGTIDFMNTEAFF. The CDR3 bases are TGCGCCAGCAGCCAAGAGTTACCGGGACAGGGGACCATTGACTTCATGAACACTGAAGCTTTCTTT.

The chain is built from TRBV7-9 and TRBJ2-1; D is perhaps TRBD2 (7 bases). The CDR3 length is 15 residues. V was clipped by 1 base and J by 7 bases, with 14 bases between them. CDR1 is SEHNR and CDR2 is FQNEAQ in the germline V gene (reference sequence). CDR3: CASSLGGGGWNEQFF. The CDR3 DNA reads TGTGCCAGCAGCTTAGGGGGCGGGGGCTGGAATGAGCAGTTCTTC.

In DNA form, the CDR3 reads TGTGCCACCAGAGAGACAGGGTCAACTGGAAACACCATATATTTT. This sequence encodes CATRETGSTGNTIYF. The genes are TRBV10-3 and TRBJ1-3, with TRBD1 matching 7 bases. Germline CDR1 and CDR2: ENHRY and SYGVKD. Trimming at V came to 10 bases and at J to 2 bases, leaving 11 bases not matched to a gene. There are 15 residues in the CDR3.

The chain employs TRBV19 and TRBJ1-6; D gene uncertain. The V and J ends lost 6 bases and 9 bases respectively, with 9 bases between them. The CDR3 contains 12 residues. Germline CDR1 reads LNHDA; CDR2 reads SQIVND (reference sequence). For the CDR3, the DNA is TGTGCCAGTAGAAATGGGCTTTCACCCCTCCACTTT. Encoded protein: CASRNGLSPLHF.

The V call is TRBV7-9, the J call TRBJ2-7; D remains unclear. Germline V gene data show CDR1 as SEHNR and CDR2 as FQNEAQ (reference sequence). There are 14 residues in the CDR3. V was clipped by 2 bases and J by 4 bases, with 12 bases between them. The CDR3 here is CASSLYPVRYEQYF. For the CDR3, the DNA is TGTGCCAGCAGCTTATACCCGGTTCGGTACGAGCAGTACTTC.

The V call is TRBV4-1, the J call TRBJ2-1; D ambiguous. This CDR3 contains 14 residues. The germline gives CDR1 MGHRA, CDR2 YSYEKL. Trimming took off 0 bases at V and 4 bases at J, with 7 bases between the two ends. The CDR3 protein is CASSQEYSYNEQFF. The CDR3 nucleotides read TGCGCCAGCAGCCAAGAATATTCTTACAATGAGCAGTTCTTC.

This clone is a singleton in its sample. The rearrangement joins TRBV6-6 to TRBJ2-1, with D hard to call. CDR3 length: 13 amino acids. CDR1 and CDR2 (germline): MNHNY, SVGAGI (reference sequence). Trimming took off 5 bases at V and 4 bases at J, with 9 bases between the two ends. CDR3 residues: CASSSGAYNEQFF. The DNA for the CDR3 is TGTGCCAGCAGTAGTGGAGCATACAATGAGCAGTTCTTC.

The chain combines TRBV29-1 with TRBJ1-1; no clear D. Germline assignment: CDR1 SQVTM and CDR2 ANQGSEA. The CDR3 extends over 11 amino acids. V lost 5 bases and J 3 bases, leaving 7 bases between the germline ends. In DNA form, the CDR3 reads TGCAGCGTTCTTCCGGACACTGAAGCTTTCTTT. This sequence encodes CSVLPDTEAFF.

The rearrangement links TRBV7-9 to TRBJ2-1; TRBD2 is a possible D gene (5 bases). V lost 5 bases and J 4 bases, leaving 12 bases between the germline ends. Germline CDR1 and CDR2: SEHNR and FQNEAQ (reference sequence). The CDR3 is 14 residues long. CDR3 loop: CASSASTRYNEQFF. In DNA, the CDR3 is TGTGCCAGCAGCGCTTCAACTAGATACAATGAGCAGTTCTTC.

There are a few counts of this clone. The chain employs TRBV7-9 and TRBJ1-4; TRBD1 matches 8 bases. Losses at the gene ends were 1 base for V and 8 bases for J; bases not matched to a gene: 6. The CDR3 has 15 amino acids. Germline CDR1 and CDR2: SEHNR and FQNEAQ (reference sequence). The CDR3 DNA follows: TGTGCCAGCAGCTTAGGAACAGGGGGACAGGAAAAACTGTTTTTT. Translation gives CASSLGTGGQEKLFF.

The chain joins TRBV7-8 to TRBJ2-2; 16 bases fit TRBD2. The CDR3 consists of 18 residues. V shed 3 bases, J shed 3 bases, and the junction held 4 bases outside the gene matches. The germline CDR1 and CDR2 sequences are SGHVS and FQNEAQ. The DNA of the CDR3 is TGTGCCAGCAGCTTCCCGGGACTAGCGGGGGGGTACACCGGGGAGCTGTTTTTT. Residues: CASSFPGLAGGYTGELFF.

The V gene is TRBV6-5, the J gene TRBJ1-5; no clear D. The CDR3 sequence is 14 residues long. Germline CDR1 and CDR2: MNHEY and SVGAGI. V was clipped by 3 bases and J by 5 bases, with 11 bases between them. Written as DNA, the CDR3 is TGTGCCAGCAGTTATTTTCGGGGAGATCAGCCCCAGCATTTT. Residues: CASSYFRGDQPQHF.

The rearrangement links TRBV9 to TRBJ1-4; a weak D match, TRBD1 (5 bases). V was shortened by 3 bases and J by 6 bases, with 9 bases between the two germline ends. The length of the CDR3 is 13 residues. Germline CDR1 reads SGDLS; CDR2 reads YYNGEE. CDR3 sequence reads: CASSEGGDEKLFF. DNA for the CDR3: TGTGCCAGCAGCGAGGGAGGGGATGAAAAACTGTTTTTT.

Remarks on this clone: Other DNA sequences in the same sample also yield this CDR3. The J gene is TRBJ2-2, the V gene TRBV14; 7 bases are shared with TRBD1. With V trimmed by 3 bases and J by 4 bases, 8 bases remained unmatched. Per germline, CDR1 SGHDN and CDR2 FVKESK. The CDR3 is made up of 16 amino acids. The CDR3 sequence: CASSHSNRGFTGELFF. The CDR3 nucleotides read TGTGCCAGCAGCCATTCAAACAGGGGTTTCACCGGGGAGCTGTTTTTT.

The chain is built from TRBV5-6 and TRBJ2-7; D gene uncertain. The CDR3 is 15 residues long. V lost 0 bases and J 0 bases, leaving 10 bases between the germline ends. Per germline, CDR1 SGHDT and CDR2 YYEEEE. The CDR3 is CASSLATDNSYEQYF. As DNA, the CDR3 is TGTGCCAGCAGCTTGGCCACAGATAACTCCTACGAGCAGTACTTC.

The gene calls are TRBV7-6 and TRBJ2-7; TRBD1 agrees at 8 bases. The CDR3 sequence is 12 residues long. V dropped 5 bases and J dropped 6; count of bases not matched to a gene: 3. Germline V gene lookup returns CDR1 SGHVS and CDR2 FNYEAQ. The CDR3 DNA reads as TGTGCCAGCAGCGCCGACAGGGGCGAGCAGTACTTC. Its protein product is CASSADRGEQYF.

The chain is built from TRBV4-3 and TRBJ2-2; TRBD2 matches at 14 bases. The CDR3 runs to 15 residues. Germline V lookup: CDR1 LGHNA, CDR2 YSLEER. V was pared by 4 bases and J by 6 bases, with 1 base of the junction left unmatched. DNA for the CDR3: TGCGCCAGCAGCCCGGGACTAGCGGGGGCCGGGGAGCTGTTTTTT. The encoded protein is CASSPGLAGAGELFF.

The gene calls are TRBV13 and TRBJ1-2; tentative D call: TRBD1 (6 bases). CDR1 PRHDT and CDR2 FYEKMQ come from the germline V gene (reference sequence). Trimming pared 2 bases from V and 1 base from J, leaving 8 bases between. This CDR3 region has 14 residues. The CDR3 region has the DNA TGTGCCAGCAGCTTATTACAGGGTAACTATGGCTACACCTTC. The encoded protein is CASSLLQGNYGYTF.

The chain is built from TRBV7-7 and TRBJ2-2; a possible D gene is TRBD2 (6 bases). The germline V gene has CDR1 SSHAT and CDR2 FNYEAQ (reference sequence). V lost 1 base and J 4 bases, leaving 16 bases between the germline ends. The CDR3 loop spans 17 amino acids. The CDR3, as DNA: TGTGCCAGCAGCTTAGAGATTGGGCAGGGACTCACCGGGGAGCTGTTTTTT. Its translation is CASSLEIGQGLTGELFF.

The chain is built from TRBV7-2 and TRBJ1-3; 7 bases are shared with TRBD1. The CDR3 extends over 15 amino acids. J gave up 0 bases and V 5 bases, and 4 bases lay outside the gene matches. The V gene's germline CDR1 is SGHTA and CDR2 FQGNSA. The CDR3 coding sequence is TGTGCCAGCAGCCCCCGGGACAGCTCTGGAAACACCATATATTTT. This translates into CASSPRDSSGNTIYF.

The genes are TRBV4-3 and TRBJ2-3; TRBD2 aligns across 12 bases. Germline V gene lookup returns CDR1 LGHNA and CDR2 YSLEER. With V trimmed by 3 bases and J by 4 bases, 11 bases remained unmatched. The CDR3 spans 18 residues. The CDR3 coding sequence is TGCGCCAGCAGCCATGCTCTAGCGGGGGGGCCCTCCGCAGATACGCAGTATTTT. It encodes CASSHALAGGPSADTQYF.

V gene TRBV6-6 combines with J gene TRBJ2-5, with D hard to call. The end of the DNA fits TRBJ2-7 better, so the J call may be wrong. This CDR3 has 16 residues. Germline lookup yields CDR1 MNHNY and CDR2 SVGAGI (reference sequence). CDR3 DNA: TGTGCCAGCTTCGATGGGCATCCCCTAAGCTCCTACGAGCAGTACTTC. Its translation is CASFDGHPLSSYEQYF.

The chain has TRBV6-5 and TRBJ1-1; a weak D match, TRBD1 (5 bases). In germline, CDR1 is MNHEY, CDR2 SVGAGI. The CDR3 has 14 amino acids. V lost 2 bases and J lost 1, with 8 bases in between. The CDR3 DNA is TGTGCCAGCAGTTACGGGCAGGGGAACACTGAAGCTTTCTTT. It translates to CASSYGQGNTEAFF.

This clone was found once. J is TRBJ2-1 and V is TRBV7-2, with D perhaps matching TRBD2 (6 bases). Trimming removed 1 base at V and 0 bases at J, with 7 bases between. The CDR3 contains 15 residues. The germline V gene has CDR1 SGHTA and CDR2 FQGNSA. Here the CDR3 reads CASSLGGVSYNEQFF. The DNA for the CDR3 is TGTGCCAGCAGCTTAGGGGGGGTCTCCTACAATGAGCAGTTCTTC.

By share of the sample, this clone is medium-sized (0.01 to 0.1%). The chain combines TRBV7-9 with TRBJ2-1; weak D call: TRBD2 (6 bases). Trimming removed 5 bases from V and 10 bases from J, with 24 bases in between. The length of the CDR3 is 16 residues. Germline V CDR1 and CDR2: SEHNR, FQNEAQ (reference sequence). In DNA form, the CDR3 reads TGTGCCAGCAGCCCCCGGGACTCCACGCGAAATGTCGAGCAGTTCTTC. It yields the protein CASSPRDSTRNVEQFF.

V and J are TRBV21-1 and TRBJ2-2; no check of the table's D call, TRBD2, against the DNA was made. TRBV21-1 is reported as a pseudogene. The CDR3 is 15 amino acids. CDR3 coding DNA: TGTGCCAGCAGCAAAGAAGCGGGTCTCACCGGGGAGCTGTTTTTT. As protein: CASSKEAGLTGELFF.

This clone was recorded once. The chain is built from TRBV7-6 and TRBJ1-6, with D perhaps matching TRBD1 (6 bases). CDR1 is SGHVS and CDR2 is FNYEAQ in the germline V gene. The CDR3 spans 13 residues. Between the trimmed V and J ends, which lost 5 bases and 6 bases, there was a span of 8 bases. Here the CDR3 reads CASSTDSNSPLHF. CDR3 nucleotides: TGTGCCAGCAGCACGGACAGTAATTCACCCCTCCACTTT.